These 27 T cell receptor beta chains came from one sample sequenced in a study of blood T cell repertoires in COVID-19. Clones were read by immunoSEQ multiplex PCR, and TCRdb kept only the in-frame ones, dropping some. This sample has roughly 180,000 clones, with about four fifths found just once. The sequenced sample was PBMCs or T cells enriched from blood (not recorded which). These receptors came from a man aged 35-49 years who had recovered from COVID-19.

The chain recombines TRBV6-5 with TRBJ1-6, with D unresolved. Trimming took 7 bases from V and 0 from J, leaving 10 bases between them. Per germline, CDR1 MNHEY and CDR2 SVGAGI. The CDR3 has 15 amino acids. In DNA form, the CDR3 reads TGTGCCAGCACCTCCGGGGTCTCCTATAATTCACCCCTCCACTTT. Its protein product is CASTSGVSYNSPLHF.

J is TRBJ2-7 and V is TRBV9, with 8 positions matching TRBD1. The germline V gene has CDR1 SGDLS and CDR2 YYNGEE. J was trimmed by 5 bases and V by 4 bases; bases with no gene match: 17. The CDR3 is 17 residues long. The chain's CDR3 is CASSPGTGALGFNEQYF. The CDR3 nucleotides read TGTGCCAGCAGCCCGGGGACAGGAGCGTTAGGATTTAACGAGCAGTACTTC.

V usage is TRBV19 and J usage is TRBJ2-5; TRBD1 agrees at 8 bases. This CDR3 spans 15 amino acids. V trimming: 2 bases; J trimming: 4 bases; junction bases outside the gene matches: 6. Germline V gives CDR1 LNHDA, CDR2 SQIVND (reference sequence). The CDR3 spells CASSILGTGVETQYF. The CDR3 DNA reads as TGTGCCAGTAGTATACTAGGGACAGGCGTAGAGACCCAGTACTTC.

The chain joins TRBV28 to TRBJ1-6; TRBD1 aligns across 9 bases. The V segment lost 3 bases and the J segment 8 bases; nucleotides outside the gene matches: 2. The germline gives CDR1 MDHEN, CDR2 SYDVKM. This CDR3 spans 14 amino acids. DNA for the CDR3: TGTGCCAGCAGTTTGACAGGGGGGTATTCACCCCTCCACTTT. Translation: CASSLTGGYSPLHF.

Here the CDR3 reads CSVHPSRNEQFF. In DNA, the CDR3 is TGCAGCGTTCATCCTAGCAGAAATGAGCAGTTCTTC. The V and J genes are TRBV29-1 and TRBJ2-1, with a tentative D call TRBD2 (5 bases). CDR3 length: 12 amino acids. Looked up from germline, CDR1 is SQVTM and CDR2 is ANQGSEA. The V end was cut by 5 bases, the J end by 7 bases, with 12 bases between.

The chain employs TRBV2 and TRBJ2-5, with 8 nucleotides matching TRBD2. The CDR3 extends over 13 amino acids. J lost 4 bases, V lost 5 bases, and 3 bases had no gene match. Germline-derived CDR1 and CDR2 are SNHLY and FYNNEI. The CDR3 region is CASSWTSIETQYF. CDR3 coding DNA: TGTGCCAGCAGTTGGACTAGCATAGAGACCCAGTACTTC.

This clone appeared a single time. This sample also contains other DNA sequences that code for the same CDR3. V is TRBV5-1 and J is TRBJ1-4; 7 bases line up with TRBD1. Germline CDR1 SGHRS, CDR2 YFSETQ. This CDR3 region has 14 residues. Trimming took 0 bases from V and 8 from J; bases not matched to a gene: 4. The CDR3 spells CASSLGQGREKLFF. CDR3 sequence (DNA): TGCGCCAGCAGCTTGGGACAGGGTCGAGAAAAACTGTTTTTT.

The genes are TRBV18 and TRBJ2-3; unclear D gene. V dropped 3 bases and J dropped 2 bases, with 9 bases sitting between them. The CDR3 covers 14 residues. Per germline, CDR1 KGHSH and CDR2 LQKENI. CDR3 in amino acids: CASSPTRDTDTQYF. CDR3 nucleotide sequence: TGTGCCAGCTCACCTACGAGAGACACAGATACGCAGTATTTT.

This clone was recorded a few times. The genes are TRBV3-1 (or the pseudogene TRBV3-2) and TRBJ2-1; a weak D match, TRBD1 (6 bases). The ends were cut back, 7 bases at V and 4 bases at J, with 11 bases in the middle. Germline V gene sequence: CDR1 LGHDT, CDR2 YNNKEL (reference sequence). The CDR3 is 13 amino acids. This chain's CDR3 is CASTQGSYNEQFF. The CDR3 DNA reads as TGTGCCAGCACCCAGGGGAGTTACAATGAGCAGTTCTTC.

This sequence joins TRBV7-2 and TRBJ1-6; D unresolved. The CDR3 length is 16 residues. Germline V gives CDR1 SGHTA, CDR2 FQGNSA. Trimming removed 3 bases at V and 9 bases at J, with 18 bases between. CDR3 coding DNA: TGTGCCAGCAGCTTTCAGTCGCACGCAGGTGGTTCACCCCTCCACTTT. Its protein product is CASSFQSHAGGSPLHF.

The rearrangement joins TRBV5-4 to TRBJ1-2; no clear D gene. Germline V CDR1 and CDR2: SGHNT, YYREEE (reference sequence). With 5 bases removed from V and 8 bases from J, the gap between germline ends came to 16 bases. CDR3 size: 13 residues. CDR3 sequence (DNA): TGTGCCAGCAGTAGGGCGGGGTACGAAGGCTACACCTTC. Its protein is CASSRAGYEGYTF.

The chain employs TRBV5-4 and TRBJ1-2, with D possibly TRBD1 on 6 matching bases. V was clipped by 2 bases and J by 1 base, with 9 bases between them. This CDR3 is built from 14 residues. In germline, CDR1 is SGHNT, CDR2 YYREEE (reference sequence). The CDR3 loop reads CASSFTGSNYGYTF. For the CDR3, the DNA is TGTGCCAGCAGCTTTACAGGGAGTAACTATGGCTACACCTTC. The whole variable domain, remainder taken from reference TRBV5-4 and TRBJ1-2, is ETGVTQSPTHLIKTRGQQVTLRCSSQSGHNTVSWYQQALGQGPQFIFQYYREEENGRGNFPPRFSGLQFPNYSSELNVNALELDDSALYLCASSFTGSNYGYTFGSGTRLTVV.

The rearrangement links TRBV5-1 to TRBJ2-7; TRBD1 matches 8 bases. V shed 3 bases and J 7 bases; nucleotides not matched to a gene: 12. Germline assignment: CDR1 SGHRS and CDR2 YFSETQ. The CDR3 has 15 amino acids. The CDR3: CASSYSRGRLDEQYF. In DNA, the CDR3 is TGCGCCAGCAGCTATTCCAGGGGGCGATTAGATGAGCAGTACTTC.

The J gene is TRBJ2-5, the V gene TRBV5-1; TRBD1 agrees at 7 bases. This CDR3 has 15 residues. V was clipped by 2 bases and J by 4 bases; unmatched bases: 8. The germline V gene has CDR1 SGHRS and CDR2 YFSETQ. The CDR3 DNA reads TGCGCCAGCAGCTTTGAAGGGGGCATGGGAGAGACCCAGTACTTC. Protein product: CASSFEGGMGETQYF. Supplemented by reference TRBV5-1 and TRBJ2-5, the full variable domain reads KAGVTQTPRYLIKTRGQQVTLSCSPISGHRSVSWYQQTPGQGLQFLFEYFSETQRNKGNFPGRFSGRQFSNSRSEMNVSTLELGDSALYLCASSFEGGMGETQYFGPGTRLLVL.

The chain joins TRBV7-2 to TRBJ2-2, with D hard to call. This CDR3 contains 14 residues. V lost 3 bases and J lost 7, with 12 bases in between. Germline V gene data show CDR1 as SGHTA and CDR2 as FQGNSA. This CDR3 reads CASSFLTVGGELFF. CDR3 DNA sequence: TGTGCCAGCAGCTTCCTTACAGTCGGCGGGGAGCTGTTTTTT.

The chain recombines TRBV7-3 with TRBJ2-1, with D maybe TRBD2 (5 bases). The germline CDR1 and CDR2 sequences are SGHTA and FQGTGA. V lost 3 bases and J lost 2, with 14 bases in between. CDR3 length: 16 amino acids. The CDR3 DNA reads TGTGCCAGCAGCTTTGAGGGAGTGAGCCCCTACAATGAGCAGTTCTTC. It is translated as CASSFEGVSPYNEQFF.

CDR3 protein: CASSLRQGQETQYF. CDR3 bases: TGTGCCAGCAGCCTGAGACAGGGGCAAGAGACCCAGTACTTC. The chain has TRBV7-2 and TRBJ2-5; 8 nucleotides line up with TRBD1. Trimming removed 5 bases from V and 2 bases from J; junction bases left unmatched: 4. The CDR3 loop spans 14 amino acids. Germline V lookup: CDR1 SGHTA, CDR2 FQGNSA.

The chain links TRBV5-1 to TRBJ1-4; 7 bases fit TRBD1. This CDR3 region has 14 residues. J was trimmed by 5 bases and V by 8 bases; bases with no gene match: 9. Germline V gene lookup returns CDR1 SGHRS and CDR2 YFSETQ. The CDR3 protein is CASRETGRNEKLFF. The CDR3 coding sequence is TGCGCCAGTAGGGAGACAGGGAGGAATGAAAAACTGTTTTTT. Full variable domain (missing parts from reference TRBV5-1 and TRBJ1-4): KAGVTQTPRYLIKTRGQQVTLSCSPISGHRSVSWYQQTPGQGLQFLFEYFSETQRNKGNFPGRFSGRQFSNSRSEMNVSTLELGDSALYLCASRETGRNEKLFFGSGTQLSVL.

This clone turned up a few times. V usage is TRBV5-1 and J usage is TRBJ1-1, with 8 positions matching TRBD1. The CDR3 has 13 residues. Trimming took 2 bases from V and 10 from J; bases not matched to a gene: 7. Germline V CDR1 and CDR2: SGHRS, YFSETQ. CDR3 residues: CASSFGQGEGAFF. CDR3 bases: TGCGCCAGCAGCTTCGGACAGGGAGAGGGAGCTTTCTTT.

The J gene is TRBJ2-1, the V gene TRBV24-1; 12 nucleotides align to TRBD2. CDR1 is KGHDR, CDR2 SFDVKD, per germline. This CDR3 spans 15 amino acids. Losses at the gene ends were 3 bases for V and 7 bases for J; bases not matched to a gene: 3. The DNA for the CDR3 is TGTGCCACCAGTGATGCTAGCGGGAGGGGAAATGAGCAGTTCTTC. Protein product: CATSDASGRGNEQFF.

The chain is built from TRBV4-2 and TRBJ2-5; 7 bases align to TRBD1. Germline values: CDR1 LGHNA, CDR2 YNFKEQ. Germline trimming cut 0 bases from V and 5 bases from J; bases unmatched to any gene: 9. This CDR3 has 16 amino acids. In DNA, the CDR3 is TGTGCCAGCAGCCAAGAGGGGGCAGGGGGTCCGGAGACCCAGTACTTC. This translates into CASSQEGAGGPETQYF.

The chain uses TRBV24-1 and TRBJ1-6; a weak D match, TRBD1 (6 bases). This CDR3 comprises 17 residues. Germline V lookup: CDR1 KGHDR, CDR2 SFDVKD. V lost 3 bases and J lost 9, with 20 bases in between. CDR3 bases: TGTGCCACCAGTGATCCCAGGGGACGGAATGGCATTTCACCCCTCCACTTT. Its translation is CATSDPRGRNGISPLHF.

This sequence joins TRBV19 and TRBJ1-1, with a possible D match to TRBD1 (5 bases). The CDR3 sequence is 15 residues long. Trimming took 6 bases from V and 3 from J, leaving 17 bases between them. Germline V gene data show CDR1 as LNHDA and CDR2 as SQIVND (reference sequence). The DNA for the CDR3 is TGTGCCAGTAGAGATTGGGGTAGGGGCGACACTGAAGCTTTCTTT. The encoded protein is CASRDWGRGDTEAFF.

This chain uses TRBV12-5 with TRBJ2-1, with D maybe TRBD2 (6 bases). The CDR3 loop spans 12 amino acids. V was cut by 6 bases and J by 6 bases, with 9 bases left in between. Germline V gives CDR1 LGHNT, CDR2 FRNRAP. The CDR3 bases are TGTGCTAGTGGGGCGGGATTCAATGAGCAGTTCTTC. Protein product: CASGAGFNEQFF. Based on the CDR3 plus reference TRBV12-5 and TRBJ2-1, the full variable domain is DARVTQTPRHKVTEMGQEVTMRCQPILGHNTVFWYRQTMMQGLELLAYFRNRAPLDDSGMPKDRFSAEMPDATLATLKIQPSEPRDSAVYFCASGAGFNEQFFGPGTRLTVL.

V is TRBV5-1 and J is TRBJ2-2; 8 bases match TRBD1. With V trimmed by 0 bases and J by 6 bases, 7 bases remained unmatched. This CDR3 has 16 amino acids. Germline-derived CDR1 and CDR2 are SGHRS and YFSETQ. CDR3 sequence: CASSLVGQGEPGELFF. CDR3 sequence (DNA): TGCGCCAGCAGCTTGGTAGGACAGGGAGAACCCGGGGAGCTGTTTTTT. Full variable domain (remainder filled in from reference TRBV5-1 and TRBJ2-2): KAGVTQTPRYLIKTRGQQVTLSCSPISGHRSVSWYQQTPGQGLQFLFEYFSETQRNKGNFPGRFSGRQFSNSRSEMNVSTLELGDSALYLCASSLVGQGEPGELFFGEGSRLTVL.

The genes are TRBV6-5 and TRBJ1-2; TRBD1 agrees at 8 bases. Per the germline V gene, CDR1 is MNHEY and CDR2 is SVGAGI. The CDR3 covers 14 residues. V trimming: 6 bases; J trimming: 0 bases; junction bases outside the gene matches: 3. CDR3: CASRRQGTNYGYTF. The CDR3 DNA reads TGTGCCAGCAGAAGACAGGGGACTAACTATGGCTACACCTTC.

The chain couples TRBV12-3 or TRBV12-4 to TRBJ1-2; D is uncertain. Deletions cut 6 bases from V and 3 bases from J, with 11 bases between. The CDR3 contains 13 residues. This chain's CDR3 is CASRPTADYGYTF. In nucleotides, the CDR3 is TGTGCCAGCAGGCCTACAGCCGACTATGGCTACACCTTC.